What follows is one T cell receptor (beta chain) and its context. Its antigen is unknown. This entry is derived from a study of shared clonotypes between healthy human individuals. Whole-study context: CD4 naive cells filled three plates per donor, CD4 memory three, CD8 naive two and CD8 memory one.

The study's findings and limits: The small donor group covered limited genetic and exposure diversity. Among donors, the sharing of clonotypes was expected to be influenced by sequencing depth.

TCRdb's copy holds only in-frame clones and misses some; the assay was immunoSEQ multiplex PCR. The sample has about 680,000 clones; 55% to 85% are singletons. Germline CDR1 is SGHDT and CDR2 is YYEEEE. J was trimmed by 3 bases and V by 2 bases; bases with no gene match: 12. The CDR3 has 17 residues. This TCR was recovered from a woman in her thirties in good health. This chain links TRBV5-6 with TRBJ2-3; 7 bases align to TRBD2. The specimen sequenced was memory CD4+ T cells sorted from blood. As to subset: CD45RA-negative fraction. CDR3 residues: CASSFTGGPLRTDTQYF. CDR3 DNA sequence: TGTGCCAGCAGCTTCACGGGAGGTCCCCTACGAACAGATACGCAGTATTTT. Together with reference TRBV5-6 and TRBJ2-3, the CDR3 gives the full variable domain: DAGVTQSPTHLIKTRGQQVTLRCSPKSGHDTVSWYQQALGQGPQFIFQYYEEEERQRGNFPDRFSGHQFPNYSSELNVNALLLGDSALYLCASSFTGGPLRTDTQYFGPGTRLTVL.